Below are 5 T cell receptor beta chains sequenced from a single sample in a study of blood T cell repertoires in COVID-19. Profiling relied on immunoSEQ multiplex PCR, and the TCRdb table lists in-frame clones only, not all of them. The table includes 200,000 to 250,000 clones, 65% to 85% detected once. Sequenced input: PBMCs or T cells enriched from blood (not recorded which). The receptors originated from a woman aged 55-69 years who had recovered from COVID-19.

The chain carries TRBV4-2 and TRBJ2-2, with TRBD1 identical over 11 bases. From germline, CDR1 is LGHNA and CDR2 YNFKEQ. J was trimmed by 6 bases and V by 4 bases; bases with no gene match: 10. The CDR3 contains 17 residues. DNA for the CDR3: TGTGCCAGCAGCCTCGGACAGGGGGCGTACGGGGCCGGGGAGCTGTTTTTT. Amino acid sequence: CASSLGQGAYGAGELFF.

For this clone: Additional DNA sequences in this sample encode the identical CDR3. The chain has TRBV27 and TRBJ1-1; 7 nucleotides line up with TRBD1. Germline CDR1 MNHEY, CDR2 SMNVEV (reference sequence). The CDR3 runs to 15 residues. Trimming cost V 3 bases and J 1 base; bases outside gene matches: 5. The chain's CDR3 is CASSFLDRANTEAFF. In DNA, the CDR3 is TGTGCCAGCAGTTTCCTCGACAGGGCGAACACTGAAGCTTTCTTT.

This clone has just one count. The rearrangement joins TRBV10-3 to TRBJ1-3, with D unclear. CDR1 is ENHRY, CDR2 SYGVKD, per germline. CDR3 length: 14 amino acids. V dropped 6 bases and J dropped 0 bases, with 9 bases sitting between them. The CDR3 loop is CAIRAASSGNTIYF. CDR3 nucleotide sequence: TGTGCCATCAGGGCAGCTAGCTCTGGAAACACCATATATTTT.

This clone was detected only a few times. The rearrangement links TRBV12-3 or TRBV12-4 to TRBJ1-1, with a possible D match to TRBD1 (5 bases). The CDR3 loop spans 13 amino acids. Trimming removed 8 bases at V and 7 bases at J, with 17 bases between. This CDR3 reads CASAPVAGGEAFF. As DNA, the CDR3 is TGTGCCAGCGCGCCGGTAGCGGGGGGTGAAGCTTTCTTT.

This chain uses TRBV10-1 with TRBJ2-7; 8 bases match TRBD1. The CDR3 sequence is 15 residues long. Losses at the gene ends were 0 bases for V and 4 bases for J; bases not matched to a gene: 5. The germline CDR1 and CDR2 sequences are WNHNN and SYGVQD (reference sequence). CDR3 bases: TGCGCCAGCAGTGAGTCGGGACAGGTAAGGTACGAGCAGTACTTC. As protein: CASSESGQVRYEQYF.